The source of this T cell receptor beta chain is a study of sequential checkpoint blockade in melanoma. This sample's treatment: randomized to nivolumab then ipilimumab (arm A) or the reverse (arm B). Sorted cells were live CD3+CD8+, lacking CD19 and CD56, from PBMCs. Produced via immunoSEQ multiplex PCR; TCRdb's table is partial and in-frame only. The repertoire holds 4,500 or so clones, with 50% to 60% as singletons. Germline V lookup: CDR1 MDHEN, CDR2 SYDVKM. J was trimmed by 4 bases and V by 3 bases; bases with no gene match: 8. The length of the CDR3 is 16 residues. This clonotype was obtained from a human donor with melanoma. The specimen was CD8+ T cells sorted from blood (inferred from file names), collected from a patient given nivolumab and ipilimumab in sequence. The rearrangement uses TRBV28 and TRBJ2-3, with TRBD1 matching over 9 bases. This chain's CDR3 is CASSFTGTGPPDTQYF. The CDR3 DNA reads as TGTGCCAGCAGTTTCACCGGGACAGGGCCGCCAGATACGCAGTATTTT.